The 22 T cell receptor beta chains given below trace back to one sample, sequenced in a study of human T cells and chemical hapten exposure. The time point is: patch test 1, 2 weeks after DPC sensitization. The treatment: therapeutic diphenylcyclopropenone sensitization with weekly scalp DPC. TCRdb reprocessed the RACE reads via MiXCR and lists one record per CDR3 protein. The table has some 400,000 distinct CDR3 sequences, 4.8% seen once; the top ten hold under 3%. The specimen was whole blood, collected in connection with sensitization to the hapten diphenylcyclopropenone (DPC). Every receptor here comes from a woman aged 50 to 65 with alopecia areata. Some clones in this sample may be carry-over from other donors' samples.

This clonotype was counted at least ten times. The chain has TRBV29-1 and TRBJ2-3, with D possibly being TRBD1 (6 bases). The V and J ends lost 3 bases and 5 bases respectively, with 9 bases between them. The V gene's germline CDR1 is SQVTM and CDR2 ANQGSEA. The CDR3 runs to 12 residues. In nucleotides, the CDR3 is TGCAGCGTTGACACAGGGATAGATACGCAGTATTTT. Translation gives CSVDTGIDTQYF.

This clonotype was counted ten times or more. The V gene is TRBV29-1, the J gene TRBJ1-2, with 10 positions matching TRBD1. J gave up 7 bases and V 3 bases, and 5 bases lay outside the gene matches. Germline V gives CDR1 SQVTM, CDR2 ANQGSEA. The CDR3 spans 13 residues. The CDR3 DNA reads TGCAGCGTTGAGAGGGACAGGGGAACTGGCTACACCTTC. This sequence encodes CSVERDRGTGYTF.

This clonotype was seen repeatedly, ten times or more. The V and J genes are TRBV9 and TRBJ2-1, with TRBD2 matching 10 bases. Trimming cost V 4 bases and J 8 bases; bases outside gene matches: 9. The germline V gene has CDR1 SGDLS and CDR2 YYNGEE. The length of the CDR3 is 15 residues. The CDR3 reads CASSIDGTSVDEQFF. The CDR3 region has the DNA TGTGCCAGCAGCATCGACGGGACTAGCGTAGATGAGCAGTTCTTC.

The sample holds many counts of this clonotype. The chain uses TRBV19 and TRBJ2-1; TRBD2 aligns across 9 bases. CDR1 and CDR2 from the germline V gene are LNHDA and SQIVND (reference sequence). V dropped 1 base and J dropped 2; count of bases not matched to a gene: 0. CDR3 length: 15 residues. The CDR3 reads CASSIGLAAYNEQFF. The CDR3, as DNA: TGTGCCAGTAGTATAGGACTAGCGGCCTACAATGAGCAGTTCTTC.

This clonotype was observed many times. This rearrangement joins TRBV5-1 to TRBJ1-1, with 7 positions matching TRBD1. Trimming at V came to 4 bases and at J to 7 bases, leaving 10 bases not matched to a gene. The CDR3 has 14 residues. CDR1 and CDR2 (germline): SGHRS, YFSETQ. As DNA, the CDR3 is TGCGCCAGCAGCGTCAACAGGGGAGGGAATGAAGCTTTCTTT. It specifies CASSVNRGGNEAFF.

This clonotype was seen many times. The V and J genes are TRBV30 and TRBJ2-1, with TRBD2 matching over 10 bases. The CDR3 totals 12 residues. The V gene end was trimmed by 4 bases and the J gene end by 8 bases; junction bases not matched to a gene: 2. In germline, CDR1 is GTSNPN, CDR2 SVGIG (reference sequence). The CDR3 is CAWTLAGDEQFF. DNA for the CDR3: TGTGCCTGGACCCTAGCGGGAGATGAGCAGTTCTTC. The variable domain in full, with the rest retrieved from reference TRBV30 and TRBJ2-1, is SQTIHQWPATLVQPVGSPLSLECTVEGTSNPNLYWYRQAAGRGLQLLFYSVGIGQISSEVPQNLSASRPQDRQFILSSKKLLLSDSGFYLCAWTLAGDEQFFGPGTRLTVL.

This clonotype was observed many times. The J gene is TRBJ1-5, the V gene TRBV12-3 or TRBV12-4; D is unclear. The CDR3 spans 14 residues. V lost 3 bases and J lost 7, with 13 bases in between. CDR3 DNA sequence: TGTGCCAGCAGTTTCTCTCTAAGCGGCCAGCCCCAGCATTTT. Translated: CASSFSLSGQPQHF.

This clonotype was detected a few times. DNA of the CDR3: TGTGCCATCATAGATCCGGGGGTCACAGATACGCAGTATTTT. As protein: CAIIDPGVTDTQYF. The chain uses TRBV10-3 and TRBJ2-3, with D perhaps matching TRBD2 (6 bases). Germline values: CDR1 ENHRY, CDR2 SYGVKD. This CDR3 spans 14 amino acids. Trimming shortened V by 7 bases and J by 2 bases, and 13 bases separated the two germline ends.

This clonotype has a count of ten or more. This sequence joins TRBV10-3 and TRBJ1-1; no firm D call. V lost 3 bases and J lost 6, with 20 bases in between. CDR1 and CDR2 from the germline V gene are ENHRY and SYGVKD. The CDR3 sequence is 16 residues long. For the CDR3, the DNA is TGTGCCATCAGTGAACCTTACTCGCGAAGGCCCCCTGAAGCTTTCTTT. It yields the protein CAISEPYSRRPPEAFF.

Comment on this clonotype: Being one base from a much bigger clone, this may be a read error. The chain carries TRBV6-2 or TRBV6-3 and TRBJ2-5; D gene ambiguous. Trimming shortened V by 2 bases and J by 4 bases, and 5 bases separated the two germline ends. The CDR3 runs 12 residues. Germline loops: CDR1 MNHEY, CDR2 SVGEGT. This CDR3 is CASSYPPETQYF. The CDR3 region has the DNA TGTGCCAGCAGTTACCCCCCAGAGACCCAGTACTTC.

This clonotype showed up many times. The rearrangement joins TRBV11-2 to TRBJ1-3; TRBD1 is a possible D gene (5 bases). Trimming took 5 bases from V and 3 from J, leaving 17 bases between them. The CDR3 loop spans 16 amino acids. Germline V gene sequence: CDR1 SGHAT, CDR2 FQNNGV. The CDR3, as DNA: TGTGCCAGCAGCCCCGTGGGCAGGGCAGGTGGAAACACCATATATTTT. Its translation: CASSPVGRAGGNTIYF.

The CDR3 region has the DNA TGTGCCAGCAGCTTAACGGGGGCAGGGGACACTGAAGCTTTCTTT. As protein: CASSLTGAGDTEAFF. The chain joins TRBV7-3 to TRBJ1-1, with D possibly being TRBD1 (6 bases). Per the germline V gene, CDR1 is SGHTA and CDR2 is FQGTGA. The CDR3 sequence is 15 residues long. Trimming took 0 bases from V and 3 from J, leaving 11 bases between them.

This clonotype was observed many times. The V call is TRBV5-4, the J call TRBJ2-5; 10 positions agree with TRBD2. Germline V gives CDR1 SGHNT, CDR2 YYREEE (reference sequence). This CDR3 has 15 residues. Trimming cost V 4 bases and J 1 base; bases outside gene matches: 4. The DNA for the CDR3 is TGTGCCAGCAGCCCGACTAGCGGGTCCCAAGAGACCCAGTACTTC. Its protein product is CASSPTSGSQETQYF.

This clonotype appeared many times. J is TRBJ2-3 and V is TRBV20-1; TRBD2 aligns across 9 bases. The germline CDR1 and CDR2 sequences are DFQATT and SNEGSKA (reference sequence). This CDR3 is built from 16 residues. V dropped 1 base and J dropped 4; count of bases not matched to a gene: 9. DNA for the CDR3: TGCAGTGCTAGAGGCCTTAGCGGGAGTGGTTCAGATACGCAGTATTTT. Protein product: CSARGLSGSGSDTQYF.

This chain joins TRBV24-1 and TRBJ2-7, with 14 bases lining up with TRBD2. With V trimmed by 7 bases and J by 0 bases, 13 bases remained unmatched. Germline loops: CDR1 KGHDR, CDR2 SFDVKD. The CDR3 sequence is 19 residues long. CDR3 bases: TGTGCCACCAGACGGTACCCGGGACTAGCGGGGGATAGCTCCTACGAGCAGTACTTC. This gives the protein CATRRYPGLAGDSSYEQYF.

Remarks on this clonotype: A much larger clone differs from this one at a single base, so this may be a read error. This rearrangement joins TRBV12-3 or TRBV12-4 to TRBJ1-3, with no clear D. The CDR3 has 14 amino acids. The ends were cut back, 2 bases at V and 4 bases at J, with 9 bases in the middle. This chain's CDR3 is CASSLWARGNTIYF. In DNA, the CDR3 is TGTGCCAGCAGTTTATGGGCGCGAGGAAACACCATATATTTT.

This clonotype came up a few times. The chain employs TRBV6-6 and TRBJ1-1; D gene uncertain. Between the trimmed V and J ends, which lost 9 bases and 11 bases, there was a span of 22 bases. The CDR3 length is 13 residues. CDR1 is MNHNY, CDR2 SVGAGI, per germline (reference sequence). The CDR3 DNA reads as TGTGCCAGTTTAATTCACCCCCGGCTAAACGCTTTCTTT. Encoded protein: CASLIHPRLNAFF.

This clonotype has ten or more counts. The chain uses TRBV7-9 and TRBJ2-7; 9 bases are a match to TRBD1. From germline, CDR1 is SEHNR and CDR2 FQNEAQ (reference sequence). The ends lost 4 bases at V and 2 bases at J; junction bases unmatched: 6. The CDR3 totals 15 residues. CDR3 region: CASSSGTGNTYEQYF. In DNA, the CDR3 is TGTGCCAGCAGCTCTGGGACAGGGAATACCTACGAGCAGTACTTC.

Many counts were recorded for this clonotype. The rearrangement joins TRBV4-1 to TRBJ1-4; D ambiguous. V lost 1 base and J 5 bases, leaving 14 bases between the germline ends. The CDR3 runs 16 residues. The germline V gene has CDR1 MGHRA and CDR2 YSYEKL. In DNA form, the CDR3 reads TGCGCCAGCAGCCAAGTTTTAGCCAAGGAGAATGAAAAACTGTTTTTT. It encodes CASSQVLAKENEKLFF.

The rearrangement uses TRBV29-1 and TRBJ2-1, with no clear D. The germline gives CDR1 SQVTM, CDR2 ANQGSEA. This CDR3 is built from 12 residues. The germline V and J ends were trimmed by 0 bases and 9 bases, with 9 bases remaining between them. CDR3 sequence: CSVEDTRTEQFF. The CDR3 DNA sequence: TGCAGCGTTGAAGATACCCGGACTGAGCAGTTCTTC.

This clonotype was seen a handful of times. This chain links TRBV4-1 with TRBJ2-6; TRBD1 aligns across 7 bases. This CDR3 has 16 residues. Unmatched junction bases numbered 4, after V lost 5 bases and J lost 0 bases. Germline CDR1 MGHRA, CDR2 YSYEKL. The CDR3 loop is CASSYRGDSGANVLTF. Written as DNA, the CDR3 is TGCGCCAGCAGCTACAGGGGCGACTCTGGGGCCAACGTCCTGACTTTC.

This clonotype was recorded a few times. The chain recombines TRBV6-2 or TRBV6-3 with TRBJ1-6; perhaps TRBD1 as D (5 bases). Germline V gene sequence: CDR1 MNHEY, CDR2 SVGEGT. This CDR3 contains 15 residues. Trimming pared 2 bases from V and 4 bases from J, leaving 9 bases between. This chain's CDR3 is CASSYGTVYNSPLHF. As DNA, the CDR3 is TGTGCCAGCAGTTACGGGACCGTTTATAATTCACCCCTCCACTTT.